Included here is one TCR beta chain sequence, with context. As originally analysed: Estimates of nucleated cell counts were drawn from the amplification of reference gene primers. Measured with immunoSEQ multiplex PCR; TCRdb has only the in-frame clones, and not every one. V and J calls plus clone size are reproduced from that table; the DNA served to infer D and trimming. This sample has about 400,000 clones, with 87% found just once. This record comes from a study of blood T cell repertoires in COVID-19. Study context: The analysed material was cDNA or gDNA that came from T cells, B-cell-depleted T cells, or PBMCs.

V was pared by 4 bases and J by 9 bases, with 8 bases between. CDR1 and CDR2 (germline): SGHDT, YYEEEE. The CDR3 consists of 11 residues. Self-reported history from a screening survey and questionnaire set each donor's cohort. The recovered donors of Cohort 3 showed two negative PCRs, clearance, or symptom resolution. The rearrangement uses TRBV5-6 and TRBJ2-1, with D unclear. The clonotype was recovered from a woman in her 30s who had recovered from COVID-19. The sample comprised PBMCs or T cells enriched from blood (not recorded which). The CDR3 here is CASSRRIEQFF. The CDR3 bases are TGTGCCAGCAGCCGCAGGATTGAGCAGTTCTTC. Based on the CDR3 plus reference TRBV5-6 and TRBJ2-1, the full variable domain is DAGVTQSPTHLIKTRGQQVTLRCSPKSGHDTVSWYQQALGQGPQFIFQYYEEEERQRGNFPDRFSGHQFPNYSSELNVNALLLGDSALYLCASSRRIEQFFGPGTRLTVL.